The TCR beta chain described here comes from a study of control samples from healthy donors and cancer patients. Using immunoSEQ multiplex PCR, the repertoire was profiled, and TCRdb retains in-frame clones only, with some absent. This table holds some 150,000 clones, roughly 94% found once. The CDR3 length is 13 residues. Germline V gene sequence: CDR1 LNHDA, CDR2 SQIVND (reference sequence). The V end was cut by 5 bases, the J end by 1 base, with 6 bases between. The V call is TRBV19, the J call TRBJ1-3; D call uncertain. The TCR sequence derives from a man aged 55 to 70 with colorectal cancer. The sequenced sample was PBMCs. As DNA, the CDR3 is TGTGCCAGTAGTCTCCAATCTGGAAACACCATATATTTT. Translated, it gives CASSLQSGNTIYF. Complete variable domain (other parts from reference TRBV19 and TRBJ1-3): DGGITQSPKYLFRKEGQNVTLSCEQNLNHDAMYWYRQDPGQGLRLIYYSQIVNDFQKGDIAEGYSVSREKKESFPLTVTSAQKNPTAFYLCASSLQSGNTIYFGEGSWLTVV.